This T cell receptor (beta chain) emerged from a study of blood T cell repertoires in COVID-19. Across under 25 US areas, participants ranged in age from roughly 18 to 95 years. The length of the CDR3 is 17 residues. V gave up 4 bases and J gave up 0 bases, with 16 bases separating them. Germline CDR1 SGHVS, CDR2 FNYEAQ. The protocol was immunoSEQ multiplex PCR, while the TCRdb copy is restricted to in-frame clones and leaves out a portion. In the table there are 350,000 to 500,000 clones, around nine tenths of which are singletons. The sequencing input was PBMCs or T cells enriched from blood (not recorded which). The sequence was collected from a woman between 18 and 29 years old who had been exposed to COVID-19. The chain couples TRBV7-6 to TRBJ2-1; D gene uncertain. The CDR3 DNA follows: TGTGCCAGCAGCTCCAGACCTGCGGATAGCTCCTACAATGAGCAGTTCTTC. This sequence encodes CASSSRPADSSYNEQFF.